Detailed here is one T cell receptor (beta chain). Its specific antigen is unknown. Sequences KGHSH (CDR1) and LQKENI (CDR2) are obtained from the germline V gene. Including the terminal cysteine and phenylalanine, the CDR3 comprises 13 residues. Only the protein is on record. Libraries were made using 5' RACE. For each TCR library, 3,500 to 4,500 ng of total RNA was used. For each sample, cDNA synthesis was carried out in eight separate reactions using SMARTScribe reverse transcriptase. During cDNA synthesis, template switching introduced unique molecular identifiers that contained a 6-nucleotide sample barcode. Amplification of TCRalpha and TCRbeta cDNA involved two nested PCRs of approximately 16 and 10 cycles, and each PCR was followed by bead purification. Before amplification, the cDNA was both treated with uracil DNA-glycosylase and purified with the QIAquick PCR purification kit. The second PCR added Illumina TruSeq-compatible adapters along with sample-specific barcodes. TapeStation and Qubit were used to check library quality and concentration, and roughly 4.9 ng of each library was pooled. Sequencing of pooled libraries was carried out on an Illumina HiSeq2500 single-index Rapid Run using 2 x 100 bp reads and custom sequencing primers. In the authors' own workflow: MiGEC version 1.2.6 was used for UMI-based consensus assembly to correct PCR and sequencing errors. V(D)J alignment, clonotype assembly and CDR3 extraction were performed with MiXCR version 2.1.1. To normalise gene usage, clonotype sharing and MAIT/NKT TCR abundance, the top 1000, 10 000 and 20 000 clonotypes in each sample were analysed. After downsampling to 27 000 UMIs, diversity was calculated as the inverse Simpson index using the vegan R package. Statistical testing used paired Mann-Whitney U tests on the discordant twin pairs and applied Benjamini-Hochberg correction for multiple testing. The reads were reprocessed in TCRdb, with one entry per CDR3 protein sequence and no accompanying DNA. TCRdb's processing, not the study's, gives the V and J calls here. The table of this sample itemizes fewer than 550,000 distinct CDR3 sequences. The biggest ten clones account for roughly 2.2% of the sample.

This record belongs to a study of monozygotic twins with inflammatory bowel disease (dated by TCRdb to 2018 to 2020). For the wider study: A total of around 30 monozygotic twin pairs were included in the full study, comprising nine German pairs (four IBD-concordant, five IBD-discordant) and 19 IBD-discordant Danish pairs. The search for disease-associated traits relied mainly on comparing IBD patients with their genetically identical healthy co-twins within discordant pairs. Each individual had, on average, about 151 000 unique TCRalpha sequences and 181 000 unique TCRbeta sequences available for analysis.

From each donor, an approximately 2.5 ml peripheral blood sample was drawn into PAXgene tubes and stored at -80 degrees C. Total RNA was isolated from whole blood with the PAXgene blood miRNA kit on an automated QIAcube, without T cell sorting. Peripheral blood from monozygotic twin pairs, either concordant or discordant for inflammatory bowel disease, underwent deep TCRalpha and TCRbeta repertoire profiling that used unique molecular barcoding. Smoking habits were recorded for all twin pairs, with individuals classified as current, former or never smokers. Summary of the overall study and its limitations: The results gave no support for a single strong signal or clonotype linked to IBD. Repertoire similarity did not differ between concordant and discordant twins, which could be due to limited statistical power. TCRbeta repertoire diversity, by inverse Simpson index, was decreased in IBD patients compared with their healthy co-twins. Different T cell subtypes could not be distinguished in the analysis. IBD patients shared fewer clonotypes with other individuals than healthy twins did, most markedly in patients showing signs of disease activity. Background noise and inter-individual variability may have been introduced into the repertoires by the differing immunosuppressive treatments among patients.

The sequence derives from a human donor with ulcerative colitis or Crohn's disease, or a healthy co-twin of an affected twin (not recorded which). The source material was blood. The chain uses TRBV18 and TRBJ1-2. The encoded CDR3 is CASSPQNNYGYTF.